A single sample is the source of the 8 T cell receptor beta chains below, sequenced in a study of shared clonotypes between healthy human individuals. Generated by immunoSEQ multiplex PCR, the TCRdb table keeps only in-frame clones and is missing some. This sample carries more than 450,000 clones, about four fifths of them seen once, and the ten largest clones take approximately 13%. The material sequenced was PBMCs. These receptors originate from a woman aged 40-49 years in good health. Some clones in this sample may be carry-over from other donors' samples.

The sample holds many counts of this clone. This chain links TRBV19 with TRBJ1-5, with TRBD1 matching 11 bases. This CDR3 contains 14 residues. Germline trimming cut 6 bases from V and 7 bases from J; bases unmatched to any gene: 5. In germline, CDR1 is LNHDA, CDR2 SQIVND (reference sequence). The CDR3 nucleotides are TGTGCCAGTAGATGGGACAGGGGGGAGCAGCCCCAGCATTTT. It is translated as CASRWDRGEQPQHF.

V usage is TRBV4-1 and J usage is TRBJ2-3; no firm D call. This CDR3 spans 16 amino acids. CDR1 MGHRA and CDR2 YSYEKL come from the germline V gene. Trimming pared 2 bases from V and 1 base from J, leaving 13 bases between. The CDR3 loop is CASSQLSLPGTDTQYF. The CDR3 DNA sequence: TGCGCCAGCAGCCAACTTTCCCTACCCGGCACAGATACGCAGTATTTT.

The chain uses TRBV7-2 and TRBJ2-7; D is possibly TRBD1 (5 bases). Germline-derived CDR1 and CDR2 are SGHTA and FQGNSA. This CDR3 comprises 18 residues. Between the trimmed V and J ends, which lost 0 bases and 5 bases, there was a span of 23 bases. CDR3 nucleotides: TGTGCCAGCAGCTTAGCAGCCTTAGGACAAGTCCCACCCGACGAGCAGTACTTC. This translates into CASSLAALGQVPPDEQYF.

The chain carries TRBV9 and TRBJ2-5; D is perhaps TRBD2 (5 bases). CDR3 length equals 14 residues. Trimming shortened V by 4 bases and J by 2 bases, and 12 bases separated the two germline ends. The germline V gene has CDR1 SGDLS and CDR2 YYNGEE. CDR3 nucleotide sequence: TGTGCCAGCAGCTTTTTTAGCGATCAAGAGACCCAGTACTTC. Translation gives CASSFFSDQETQYF.

The chain uses TRBV27 and TRBJ1-2; tentatively, D is TRBD1 (6 bases). CDR1 and CDR2 (germline): MNHEY, SMNVEV (reference sequence). Deletions cut 2 bases from V and 6 bases from J, with 10 bases between. The CDR3 consists of 13 residues. The CDR3 is CASSLQGRNGYTF. CDR3 nucleotides: TGTGCCAGCAGTTTACAGGGGAGGAATGGCTACACCTTC.

The chain carries TRBV2 and TRBJ1-4; D remains unclear. Trimming left V 10 bases short and J 5 bases short, with 14 bases between. This CDR3 is 13 amino acids long. The germline V gene has CDR1 SNHLY and CDR2 FYNNEI. This CDR3 reads CATSPDRNEKLFF. CDR3 bases: TGTGCCACCTCACCGGACCGAAATGAAAAACTGTTTTTT.

The CDR3 is CASSPLITRANTGELFF. In nucleotides, the CDR3 is TGTGCCAGCTCACCATTGATTACGCGGGCGAACACCGGGGAGCTGTTTTTT. V and J are TRBV18 and TRBJ2-2, with D maybe TRBD2 (5 bases). This CDR3 spans 17 amino acids. The germline gives CDR1 KGHSH, CDR2 LQKENI. Trimming stripped 2 bases from V and 0 bases from J, with 13 bases between.

This clone was seen a handful of times. The chain uses TRBV7-9 and TRBJ1-5; 10 bases align to TRBD1. CDR3 length: 14 residues. The germline V gene has CDR1 SEHNR and CDR2 FQNEAQ (reference sequence). J gave up 7 bases and V 5 bases, and 5 bases lay outside the gene matches. The CDR3 is CASSTGTGEQPQHF. The CDR3, as DNA: TGTGCCAGCAGCACAGGGACAGGGGAACAGCCCCAGCATTTT.